Listed below are T cell receptor beta chains from one sample, sequenced in a study of OX40 agonist ivuxolimab in advanced cancers. Profiling relied on immunoSEQ multiplex PCR, and the TCRdb table lists in-frame clones only, not all of them. Of under 85,000 clones detected, approximately 95% appear once; the ten largest clones hold roughly 11%. Sequenced here: CD4+ or CD8+ T cells sorted from blood, sampled in a trial of the OX40 agonist ivuxolimab. The receptors were sampled from an adult with an advanced solid tumor such as melanoma, head and neck, liver or kidney cancer. The CDR3 runs from the conserved cysteine through the conserved F or W. A D gene is named only where the DNA matches it firmly. Rows may omit the clone size; those that give it use once, few, many or a size class.

v_gene	j_gene	d_gene	abundance	CDR3aa	CDR3nt
TRBV4-3	TRBJ2-7	.	once	CASSPTRYGTAYEQYF	TGCGCCAGCAGCCCGACAAGGTACGGGACGGCCTACGAGCAGTACTTC
TRBV7-6	TRBJ1-1	.	.	CASSPYAARGPPGRITEAFF	TGTGCCAGCAGCCCATACGCGGCCAGGGGACCCCCTGGTAGGATCACTGAAGCTTTCTTT
TRBV9	TRBJ2-5	.	.	CASSVEGETQYF	TGTGCCAGCAGCGTAGAGGGCGAGACCCAGTACTTC
TRBV14	TRBJ1-1	.	.	CASSQDLRTGNTEAFF	TGTGCCAGCAGCCAAGATCTTCGGACGGGGAACACTGAAGCTTTCTTT
TRBV5-6	TRBJ1-1	.	.	CASSQGTANTEAFF	TGTGCCAGCAGCCAGGGGACGGCGAACACTGAAGCTTTCTTT
TRBV9	TRBJ2-1	.	.	CASSVGPLVPYNEQFF	TGTGCCAGCAGCGTAGGGCCGCTGGTCCCCTACAATGAGCAGTTCTTC
TRBV30	TRBJ2-1	TRBD1	.	CAWITGGYNEQFF	TGTGCCTGGATAACAGGGGGCTACAATGAGCAGTTCTTC
TRBV6-5	TRBJ2-7	.	.	CASSKNYEQYF	TGTGCCAGCAGTAAAAACTACGAGCAGTACTTC
TRBV9	TRBJ2-5	.	.	CASGRTRGETQYF	TGTGCCAGCGGCCGGACCCGGGGGGAGACCCAGTACTTC
TRBV2	TRBJ1-2	.	.	CASSGGSHWGYTF	TGTGCCAGCAGTGGGGGCTCCCACTGGGGCTACACCTTC